These 24 T cell receptor beta chains were all obtained from the same sample, sequenced in a study of response to subunit inactivated influenza vaccine. TCRdb reprocessed the RT-PCR reads with MiXCR, giving one entry per CDR3 protein. The sample holds roughly 500,000 distinct CDR3 sequences, 16% seen once. The sequences come from CD4+ T cells sorted from PBMCs, collected roughly 24 months after vaccination. The receptors come from a man aged 50-75 years who received an inactivated influenza vaccine.

This clonotype was counted between two and nine times. The chain uses TRBV20-1 and TRBJ1-5; D is unclear. V lost 6 bases and J lost 0, with 9 bases in between. Germline CDR1 DFQATT, CDR2 SNEGSKA (reference sequence). This CDR3 region has 13 residues. CDR3 nucleotide sequence: TGCAGTGCCAGACGACGTAGCAATCAGCCCCAGCATTTT. It translates to CSARRRSNQPQHF.

This clonotype was detected a few times. The V and J genes are TRBV6-5 and TRBJ2-7; D perhaps matches TRBD1 (6 bases). The CDR3 length is 13 residues. Germline V lookup: CDR1 MNHEY, CDR2 SVGAGI. Trimming shortened V by 5 bases and J by 5 bases, and 13 bases separated the two germline ends. The CDR3, as DNA: TGTGCCAGCAGTAAACTCGGACAGAACGAGCAGTACTTC. Translated, it gives CASSKLGQNEQYF.

The V gene is TRBV4-2, the J gene TRBJ1-4; D gene unclear. CDR1 is LGHNA and CDR2 is YNFKEQ in the germline V gene. V was clipped by 0 bases and J by 8 bases, with 10 bases between them. This CDR3 has 14 amino acids. In DNA, the CDR3 is TGTGCCAGCAGCCAAGATAGTGGAGGGGAAAAACTGTTTTTT. As protein: CASSQDSGGEKLFF.

This clonotype has a handful of counts. The J gene is TRBJ2-2, the V gene TRBV20-1; D perhaps matches TRBD1 (6 bases). V was trimmed by 6 bases and J by 2 bases, leaving 10 bases between them. Germline assignment: CDR1 DFQATT and CDR2 SNEGSKA (reference sequence). The CDR3 loop spans 13 amino acids. CDR3 bases: TGCAGTGCCCTGGGGACAAACACCGGGGAGCTGTTTTTT. Translating gives CSALGTNTGELFF.

V is TRBV4-3 and J is TRBJ1-5, with 9 bases lining up with TRBD1. The CDR3 is 15 amino acids. V shed 1 base and J 3 bases; nucleotides not matched to a gene: 1. Germline V gives CDR1 LGHNA, CDR2 YSLEER. CDR3 in amino acids: CASSQGTGANQPQHF. CDR3 nucleotide sequence: TGCGCCAGCAGCCAAGGGACAGGGGCCAATCAGCCCCAGCATTTT.

The CDR3 DNA is TGCGCCAGCAACGAAATCTACAGGGATCGGAGTGAGCAGTTCTTC. It is translated as CASNEIYRDRSEQFF. The chain joins TRBV5-1 to TRBJ2-1; a possible D gene is TRBD1 (6 bases). Per germline, CDR1 SGHRS and CDR2 YFSETQ. The CDR3 contains 15 residues. Trimming removed 6 bases from V and 9 bases from J, with 22 bases in between. Looking up the rest from reference TRBV5-1 and TRBJ2-1 gives the full variable domain: KAGVTQTPRYLIKTRGQQVTLSCSPISGHRSVSWYQQTPGQGLQFLFEYFSETQRNKGNFPGRFSGRQFSNSRSEMNVSTLELGDSALYLCASNEIYRDRSEQFFGPGTRLTVL.

This clonotype has at least ten counts. The chain has TRBV20-1 and TRBJ2-1; no clear D. The CDR3 contains 15 residues. With 6 bases removed from V and 4 bases from J, the gap between germline ends came to 19 bases. The germline CDR1 and CDR2 sequences are DFQATT and SNEGSKA (reference sequence). This CDR3 reads CSAPRRTKTYNEQFF. The CDR3 DNA follows: TGCAGTGCCCCTAGAAGGACCAAGACTTACAATGAGCAGTTCTTC.

The rearrangement joins TRBV10-3 to TRBJ2-2; D is unresolved. Per the germline V gene, CDR1 is ENHRY and CDR2 is SYGVKD. V lost 0 bases, J lost 6 bases, and 8 bases lay in between. CDR3 length equals 14 residues. CDR3 sequence reads: CAISESKPSGELFF. For the CDR3, the DNA is TGTGCCATCAGTGAGTCCAAACCTTCCGGGGAGCTGTTTTTT.

This clonotype was seen only a few times. V and J are TRBV5-1 and TRBJ1-2; a weak D match, TRBD1 (5 bases). The CDR3 spans 13 residues. The V and J ends lost 4 bases and 6 bases respectively, with 13 bases between them. Germline V CDR1 and CDR2: SGHRS, YFSETQ. The CDR3 region is CASSLGEGHGYTF. CDR3 sequence (DNA): TGCGCCAGCAGCCTCGGTGAGGGGCATGGCTACACCTTC.

This chain uses TRBV12-3 or TRBV12-4 with TRBJ2-7, with unresolved D. V lost 7 bases, J lost 3 bases, and 7 bases lay in between. The CDR3 is made up of 11 amino acids. CDR3 region: CASTNYYEQYF. For the CDR3, the DNA is TGTGCCAGCACCAACTACTACGAGCAGTACTTC.

This chain links TRBV20-1 with TRBJ2-2; D remains ambiguous. CDR3 size: 16 residues. CDR1 and CDR2 (germline): DFQATT, SNEGSKA (reference sequence). Trimming took 5 bases from V and 2 from J, leaving 18 bases between them. CDR3 nucleotides: TGCAGTGCTCCCCCCCCATCTACCCTAAACACCGGGGAGCTGTTTTTT. It encodes CSAPPPSTLNTGELFF.

This chain links TRBV15 with TRBJ1-2; no firm D call. V was pared by 0 bases and J by 4 bases, with 9 bases between. Germline V gene sequence: CDR1 LNHNV, CDR2 YYDKDF (reference sequence). The length of the CDR3 is 14 residues. Here the CDR3 DNA reads TGTGCCACCAGCAGAGATCGTGGGAGCTATGGCTACACCTTC. This translates into CATSRDRGSYGYTF.

The gene calls are TRBV7-2 and TRBJ1-4; D unclear. Germline V CDR1 and CDR2: SGHTA, FQGNSA. The V end was cut by 6 bases, the J end by 6 bases, with 17 bases between. CDR3 length: 15 amino acids. The CDR3 DNA sequence: TGTGCCAGCAGTCCCCTTGCCGGAAGGGATGAAAAACTGTTTTTT. It encodes CASSPLAGRDEKLFF.

The rearrangement links TRBV7-2 to TRBJ1-2, with D unresolved. Trimming stripped 0 bases from V and 5 bases from J, with 7 bases between. This CDR3 region has 13 residues. Germline V gene lookup returns CDR1 SGHTA and CDR2 FQGNSA. CDR3 in amino acids: CASSLAGSYGYTF. CDR3 sequence (DNA): TGTGCCAGCAGCTTAGCCGGTAGTTATGGCTACACCTTC.

This clonotype was counted a few times. The chain carries TRBV14 and TRBJ2-7; TRBD1 might be the D (6 bases). CDR3 length equals 18 residues. Germline V gene sequence: CDR1 SGHDN, CDR2 FVKESK. V lost 2 bases, J lost 4 bases, and 24 bases lay in between. In DNA, the CDR3 is TGTGCCAGCAGCCAACTTGGAACAGGGAGCCTTTCCCGATACGAGCAGTACTTC. It yields the protein CASSQLGTGSLSRYEQYF.

This clonotype appeared a few times. The chain links TRBV5-1 to TRBJ1-1; 7 bases are a match to TRBD1. With V trimmed by 4 bases and J by 3 bases, 6 bases remained unmatched. CDR1 is SGHRS, CDR2 YFSETQ, per germline. The CDR3 contains 14 residues. The CDR3 nucleotides read TGCGCCAGCAGCGCGGCGGGACAGTACACTGAAGCTTTCTTT. Translation gives CASSAAGQYTEAFF.

This chain joins TRBV7-2 and TRBJ1-4, with TRBD1 as a possible D gene (6 bases). This CDR3 is built from 16 residues. Germline loops: CDR1 SGHTA, CDR2 FQGNSA. Trimming cost V 3 bases and J 7 bases, with 18 bases left between them. The CDR3 bases are TGTGCCAGCAGCTTCGGGGGCACTACAAGAAGTGAAAAACTGTTTTTT. Amino acid sequence: CASSFGGTTRSEKLFF.

In DNA form, the CDR3 reads TGTGCCAGCAGCTTTGAGCTGTTAGGGAACTACGAGCAGTACTTC. Encoded protein: CASSFELLGNYEQYF. The chain couples TRBV5-5 to TRBJ2-7, with no clear D. V lost 2 bases, J lost 3 bases, and 15 bases lay in between. CDR1 is SGHKS and CDR2 is YYEKEE in the germline V gene (reference sequence). The CDR3 consists of 15 residues.

This clonotype occurred a few times. The CDR3 sequence is CATSRDLSRLNEQFF. The CDR3 bases are TGTGCCACCAGCAGAGATCTGAGTAGACTCAATGAGCAGTTCTTC. The chain is built from TRBV15 and TRBJ2-1; D ambiguous. Per the germline V gene, CDR1 is LNHNV and CDR2 is YYDKDF (reference sequence). CDR3 size: 15 residues. Deletions cut 0 bases from V and 6 bases from J, with 12 bases between.

V usage is TRBV29-1 and J usage is TRBJ2-7; D might be TRBD2 (7 bases). In germline, CDR1 is SQVTM, CDR2 ANQGSEA. Trimming took 6 bases from V and 2 from J, leaving 14 bases between them. The CDR3 is 13 residues long. The CDR3 spells CSVRGAAAYEQYF. The CDR3, as DNA: TGCAGCGTCCGGGGGGCGGCGGCCTACGAGCAGTACTTC.

A single count supports this clonotype. The chain uses TRBV28 and TRBJ2-7, with D perhaps TRBD1 or TRBD2 (5 bases each). Between the trimmed V and J ends, which lost 6 bases and 4 bases, there was a span of 13 bases. Germline values: CDR1 MDHEN, CDR2 SYDVKM. The CDR3 is 13 residues long. In DNA, the CDR3 is TGTGCCAGCAGACCAGGGAGTACATACGAGCAGTACTTC. Amino acid sequence: CASRPGSTYEQYF.

CDR3 sequence: CASSEGLPGNTEAFF. CDR3 in DNA: TGCGCCAGCAGCGAAGGTTTACCCGGTAACACTGAAGCTTTCTTT. The rearrangement joins TRBV5-1 to TRBJ1-1, with D unclear. CDR3 length: 15 amino acids. Germline CDR1 is SGHRS and CDR2 is YFSETQ. Trimming took 4 bases from V and 2 from J, leaving 15 bases between them. The whole variable domain, remainder taken from reference TRBV5-1 and TRBJ1-1, is KAGVTQTPRYLIKTRGQQVTLSCSPISGHRSVSWYQQTPGQGLQFLFEYFSETQRNKGNFPGRFSGRQFSNSRSEMNVSTLELGDSALYLCASSEGLPGNTEAFFGQGTRLTVV.

V is TRBV30 and J is TRBJ2-5; no definite D call. This CDR3 spans 13 amino acids. V lost 7 bases and J 5 bases, leaving 17 bases between the germline ends. The germline CDR1 and CDR2 sequences are GTSNPN and SVGIG (reference sequence). The CDR3 here is CASKRPLGETQYF. The CDR3 DNA follows: TGTGCCTCGAAACGGCCTCTGGGGGAGACCCAGTACTTC.

This clonotype was found a few times. The rearrangement joins TRBV18 to TRBJ2-3; the D is unclear. Germline CDR1 KGHSH, CDR2 LQKENI. V was trimmed by 2 bases and J by 2 bases, leaving 11 bases between them. The CDR3 is 15 amino acids. In DNA, the CDR3 is TGTGCCAGCTCACCAACCCGGACCCTCACAGATACGCAGTATTTT. This gives the protein CASSPTRTLTDTQYF. Drawing the rest from reference TRBV18 and TRBJ2-3, the complete variable domain is NAGVMQNPRHLVRRRGQEARLRCSPMKGHSHVYWYRQLPEEGLKFMVYLQKENIIDESGMPKERFSAEFPKEGPSILRIQQVVRGDSAAYFCASSPTRTLTDTQYFGPGTRLTVL.